This T cell receptor beta chain was sequenced for a study of response to subunit inactivated influenza vaccine. Study results and caveats: The authors put forward the suggestion that each seasonal influenza vaccination may bring in only a limited number of new T cells.

TCRdb called the RT-PCR reads again in MiXCR, with one record for every CDR3 protein. Of fewer than 750,000 distinct CDR3 sequences in the sample, 14% were seen once. V trimming: 5 bases; J trimming: 8 bases; junction bases outside the gene matches: 12. Germline V lookup: CDR1 LNHDA, CDR2 SQIVND (reference sequence). This CDR3 spans 16 amino acids. This clonotype was counted a few times. What it binds is not known. Sample: PBMCs from blood, taken about 13 days after vaccination. V usage is TRBV19 and J usage is TRBJ1-2, with 12 bases lining up with TRBD1. The sequence was collected from a man aged 50 to 59 who received an inactivated influenza vaccine. CDR3 sequence: CASSSSGTGGLKGYTF. The CDR3 DNA sequence: TGTGCCAGTAGTTCATCCGGGACAGGGGGCCTCAAGGGCTACACCTTC.